The 27 T cell receptor beta chains presented below share a single source sample, sequenced in a study of blood T cell repertoires in COVID-19. Assay used: immunoSEQ multiplex PCR; TCRdb lists only in-frame clones, some missing. The table records 400,000 to 450,000 clones, more than 80% of them present only once. Sequencing was done on a sample of peripheral blood. The receptors were gathered from a woman aged 25-40 years with active or convalescent COVID-19.

This chain links TRBV15 with TRBJ2-1, with 8 nucleotides matching TRBD2. Trimming removed 0 bases from V and 8 bases from J; junction bases left unmatched: 6. The CDR3 extends over 15 amino acids. CDR1 is LNHNV and CDR2 is YYDKDF in the germline V gene (reference sequence). CDR3 nucleotides: TGTGCCACCAGCAGAGATGCGGGGGGAACGGATGAGCAGTTCTTC. This codes for CATSRDAGGTDEQFF.

This chain links TRBV4-1 with TRBJ1-1; 12 nucleotides align to TRBD1. V lost 4 bases and J lost 3; bases outside the gene matches: 9. This CDR3 comprises 17 residues. Germline lookup yields CDR1 MGHRA and CDR2 YSYEKL. CDR3: CASSRGQGAEVYTEAFF. The CDR3 DNA reads TGCGCCAGCAGCCGGGGACAGGGGGCGGAGGTTTACACTGAAGCTTTCTTT.

This clone was observed a few times. The chain is built from TRBV18 and TRBJ1-5; D unclear. There are 15 residues in the CDR3. Germline loops: CDR1 KGHSH, CDR2 LQKENI. V gave up 0 bases and J gave up 3 bases, with 9 bases separating them. CDR3 region: CASSPPNSHNQPQHF. In nucleotides, the CDR3 is TGTGCCAGCTCACCACCGAACAGCCACAATCAGCCCCAGCATTTT.

The chain combines TRBV5-6 with TRBJ2-7, with a tentative D call TRBD1 (6 bases). Trimming stripped 2 bases from V and 1 base from J, with 13 bases between. The CDR3 spans 15 residues. Looked up from germline, CDR1 is SGHDT and CDR2 is YYEEEE. The CDR3 loop is CASSFGGQFSYEQYF. The CDR3 DNA follows: TGTGCCAGCAGCTTCGGCGGACAGTTTTCCTACGAGCAGTACTTC.

The rearrangement joins TRBV5-8 to TRBJ1-5; D remains ambiguous. Trimming left V 0 bases short and J 5 bases short, with 3 bases between. The germline V gene encodes CDR1 SGHTS and CDR2 YDEGEE. There are 12 residues in the CDR3. DNA of the CDR3: TGTGCCAGCAGCTTGGGAGATCAGCCCCAGCATTTT. Amino acid sequence: CASSLGDQPQHF.

This clone was counted only a few times. The genes are TRBV30 and TRBJ2-3; 9 nucleotides agree with TRBD2. The germline V gene has CDR1 GTSNPN and CDR2 SVGIG (reference sequence). The CDR3 runs 15 residues. Unmatched junction bases numbered 9, after V lost 2 bases and J lost 6 bases. The CDR3 is CAWSLTGTSSDTQYF. The CDR3 DNA reads as TGTGCCTGGAGTCTCACCGGGACTAGCTCCGATACGCAGTATTTT.

The rearrangement uses TRBV18 and TRBJ1-1; the D is unclear. Between the trimmed V and J ends, which lost 6 bases and 1 base, there was a span of 18 bases. In germline, CDR1 is KGHSH, CDR2 LQKENI. The CDR3 is made up of 16 amino acids. The DNA for the CDR3 is TGTGCCAGCTCCCGCCTTAGATCCGGGGAGAACACTGAAGCTTTCTTT. Its translation is CASSRLRSGENTEAFF.

In this sample, this clone turned up many times. The chain carries TRBV19 and TRBJ2-1; no reliable D call. Germline CDR1 and CDR2: LNHDA and SQIVND (reference sequence). The V gene lost 1 base and the J gene lost 4 bases, with 11 bases spanning the gap. CDR3 length: 15 amino acids. The CDR3 DNA reads as TGTGCCAGTAGTATAGGACATGAGCCTTACAATGAGCAGTTCTTC. Translation: CASSIGHEPYNEQFF.

The gene calls are TRBV5-8 and TRBJ1-1, with D possibly TRBD1 on 6 matching bases. The V gene lost 4 bases and the J gene lost 1 base, with 11 bases spanning the gap. The germline V gene encodes CDR1 SGHTS and CDR2 YDEGEE. The CDR3 totals 14 residues. The CDR3: CASSLRQANTEAFF. The CDR3 region has the DNA TGTGCCAGCAGCCTGAGACAGGCGAACACTGAAGCTTTCTTT.

The chain combines TRBV6-2 or TRBV6-3 with TRBJ2-3; TRBD2 matches at 7 bases. V lost 5 bases to trimming and J lost 2 bases; unmatched junction nucleotides: 10. Germline V lookup: CDR1 MNHEY, CDR2 SVGEGT. CDR3 length: 16 residues. CDR3: CASSKNRDYPTDTQYF. The DNA of the CDR3 is TGTGCCAGCAGTAAAAACCGGGACTACCCCACAGATACGCAGTATTTT.

The gene calls are TRBV18 and TRBJ2-7; TRBD1 aligns across 7 bases. CDR3 length: 13 amino acids. Trimming cost V 3 bases and J 3 bases; bases outside gene matches: 2. Germline V gives CDR1 KGHSH, CDR2 LQKENI. The CDR3 sequence is CASSPGQDYEQYF. CDR3 DNA: TGTGCCAGCTCACCCGGACAGGACTACGAGCAGTACTTC.

V gene TRBV6-4 combines with J gene TRBJ1-4, with a weak D call TRBD1 (5 bases). The CDR3 totals 14 residues. From germline, CDR1 is MRHNA and CDR2 SNTAGT. V was clipped by 2 bases and J by 10 bases, with 14 bases between them. The CDR3 nucleotides read TGTGCCAGCAGTGACAAACAGGTAGGGCGAAAACTGTTTTTT. Translated: CASSDKQVGRKLFF.

This clone has only one observation. V gene TRBV7-2 combines with J gene TRBJ1-2; D uncertain. The CDR3 covers 15 residues. The germline CDR1 and CDR2 sequences are SGHTA and FQGNSA. Trimming left V 3 bases short and J 0 bases short, with 11 bases between. In DNA, the CDR3 is TGTGCCAGCAGCTTCGAAAACACAGCTAACTATGGCTACACCTTC. Residues: CASSFENTANYGYTF.

This clone was seen a single time. V is TRBV19 and J is TRBJ2-7; 14 bases are shared with TRBD2. J was trimmed by 4 bases and V by 6 bases; bases with no gene match: 8. Germline CDR1 LNHDA, CDR2 SQIVND (reference sequence). This CDR3 has 16 residues. This CDR3 is CASSRGLAGVPYEQYF. CDR3 in DNA: TGTGCCAGTAGCCGGGGACTAGCGGGAGTTCCGTACGAGCAGTACTTC. The complete variable domain, with remaining parts taken from reference TRBV19 and TRBJ2-7, reads DGGITQSPKYLFRKEGQNVTLSCEQNLNHDAMYWYRQDPGQGLRLIYYSQIVNDFQKGDIAEGYSVSREKKESFPLTVTSAQKNPTAFYLCASSRGLAGVPYEQYFGPGTRLTVT.

V gene TRBV18 combines with J gene TRBJ2-5; D is perhaps TRBD2 (5 bases). The CDR3 extends over 16 amino acids. Trimming cost V 2 bases and J 9 bases, with 22 bases left between them. Germline CDR1 KGHSH, CDR2 LQKENI. CDR3: CASSPSSQALLGAQYF. The CDR3 DNA is TGTGCCAGCTCACCATCATCCCAGGCTCTACTAGGTGCCCAGTACTTC.

V is TRBV15 and J is TRBJ1-4, with D maybe TRBD1 (6 bases). In germline, CDR1 is LNHNV, CDR2 YYDKDF (reference sequence). Trimming removed 1 base from V and 8 bases from J, with 14 bases in between. The CDR3 totals 15 residues. In DNA form, the CDR3 reads TGTGCCACCAGCAGAGCCCACAGGGTATCGGAAAAACTGTTTTTT. Amino acids: CATSRAHRVSEKLFF.

This chain connects TRBV10-2 to TRBJ2-7; possible D gene TRBD2, 6 bases. With 9 bases removed from V and 5 bases from J, the gap between germline ends came to 17 bases. The CDR3 length is 13 residues. The germline V gene has CDR1 WSHSY and CDR2 SAAADI. CDR3 amino acids: CARAEEGSNEQYF. The CDR3 bases are TGCGCCAGAGCGGAGGAGGGGTCCAACGAGCAGTACTTC.

The chain has TRBV5-1 and TRBJ1-1; 9 bases are a match to TRBD1. CDR1 and CDR2 (germline): SGHRS, YFSETQ. The CDR3 length is 14 residues. V dropped 4 bases and J dropped 6; count of bases not matched to a gene: 7. The CDR3 nucleotides are TGCGCCAGCAGCATTTATGGGACAGGGCCTGAAGCTTTCTTT. It is translated as CASSIYGTGPEAFF.

The chain carries TRBV10-3 and TRBJ1-2, with D maybe TRBD1 (6 bases). The V gene's germline CDR1 is ENHRY and CDR2 SYGVKD. The ends were cut back, 6 bases at V and 4 bases at J, with 15 bases in the middle. The CDR3 is made up of 14 amino acids. The CDR3 DNA reads as TGTGCCATCAGAGAACAGGGACGAGGCTATGGCTACACCTTC. Amino acids: CAIREQGRGYGYTF.

The chain joins TRBV5-4 to TRBJ1-2, with a possible D match to TRBD1 (5 bases). The germline V gene has CDR1 SGHNT and CDR2 YYREEE (reference sequence). Trimming stripped 0 bases from V and 4 bases from J, with 10 bases between. CDR3 length: 14 amino acids. For the CDR3, the DNA is TGTGCCAGCAGCTTGGCCGACAGAGGCTATGGCTACACCTTC. Translated: CASSLADRGYGYTF.

The chain combines TRBV3-1 (or the pseudogene TRBV3-2) with TRBJ1-1; D might be TRBD1 (5 bases). This CDR3 comprises 15 residues. The germline V and J ends were trimmed by 3 bases and 0 bases, with 11 bases remaining between them. Germline V gene data show CDR1 as LGHDT and CDR2 as YNNKEL (reference sequence). DNA of the CDR3: TGTGCCAGCAGCCATGGCCAGGGCATGAACACTGAAGCTTTCTTT. Translating it yields CASSHGQGMNTEAFF.

J is TRBJ2-4 and V is TRBV19; TRBD1 is a possible D gene (6 bases). CDR1 is LNHDA, CDR2 SQIVND, per germline (reference sequence). The CDR3 consists of 15 residues. The V end lost 4 bases, the J end lost 7 bases, and 17 bases lay between the germline ends. The CDR3 sequence is CASSSLQGPGNIQYF. Written as DNA, the CDR3 is TGTGCCAGTAGTAGCTTACAGGGACCGGGGAACATTCAGTACTTC.

V is TRBV12-3 or TRBV12-4 and J is TRBJ2-6; a possible D gene is TRBD2 (5 bases). This CDR3 is 13 amino acids long. Trimming stripped 8 bases from V and 0 bases from J, with 5 bases between. This CDR3 reads CASGSSGANVLTF. The CDR3 DNA sequence: TGTGCCAGCGGGAGCTCTGGGGCCAACGTCCTGACTTTC.

The genes are TRBV19 and TRBJ2-1; D might be TRBD2 (6 bases). The length of the CDR3 is 13 residues. V lost 3 bases and J lost 8, with 11 bases in between. Germline lookup yields CDR1 LNHDA and CDR2 SQIVND (reference sequence). The CDR3 nucleotides are TGTGCCAGTAGTATGTATAGCGGAGATGAGCAGTTCTTC. This translates into CASSMYSGDEQFF.

This clone occurred once. As DNA, the CDR3 is TGTGCCAGCAGCAAACTAGCGGTCTACAATGAGCAGTTCTTC. Encoded protein: CASSKLAVYNEQFF. The rearrangement links TRBV6-5 to TRBJ2-1, with 8 nucleotides matching TRBD2. Germline V gene lookup returns CDR1 MNHEY and CDR2 SVGAGI. V lost 6 bases to trimming and J lost 3 bases; unmatched junction nucleotides: 4. This CDR3 has 14 amino acids.

This clone appeared once. The J gene is TRBJ2-7, the V gene TRBV19, with 10 bases matching TRBD1. After removal of 10 bases from V and 4 bases from J, the junction contained 16 bases not matched to a gene. The CDR3 is 16 amino acids. Germline V gene lookup returns CDR1 LNHDA and CDR2 SQIVND (reference sequence). The CDR3 region has the DNA TGTGCCATCTCGAGGGGTCAAGGGACAGGGGTTTACGAGCAGTACTTC. This encodes CAISRGQGTGVYEQYF.

This sequence joins TRBV3-1 (or the pseudogene TRBV3-2) and TRBJ1-1; no clear D gene. Germline V gene data show CDR1 as LGHDT and CDR2 as YNNKEL (reference sequence). Trimming removed 2 bases at V and 10 bases at J, with 17 bases between. The CDR3 contains 14 residues. For the CDR3, the DNA is TGTGCCAGCAGCCAACATGGAGGCGGAGAGACAGCTTTCTTT. Residues: CASSQHGGGETAFF.